This T cell receptor beta chain is from a study of cytomegalovirus exposure and HLA in healthy donors. General study points: Fewer N-insertions (relative to the roughly 660-donor mean) were reportedly seen in an Asian-associated ancestry cluster in a later analysis.

V was trimmed by 3 bases and J by 7 bases, leaving 15 bases between them. The CDR3 totals 15 residues. In germline, CDR1 is KGHSH, CDR2 LQKENI. The PCR ran on 60 Vbeta and 13 Jbeta primers. Original analysis: Unique TCR beta chains totaled roughly 81 million in a later count, with roughly 11 million of them shared. Clones were read by immunoSEQ multiplex PCR, and TCRdb kept only the in-frame ones, dropping some. The V and J calls and clone size were taken over from that table, and D and trimming were inferred from the DNA. The sample contains some 130,000 clones, about 79% of which appear only once. As to this clone: Antigen specificity is unknown.

The clonotype was recovered from a man between 18 and 35 years old in good health and CMV-seronegative. The V call is TRBV18, the J call TRBJ1-4; D is possibly TRBD1 (5 bases). Sequenced input: PBMCs. CDR3 coding DNA: TGTGCCAGCTCACCGTTCAGCGGGACGAGTGAAAAACTGTTTTTT. Protein sequence: CASSPFSGTSEKLFF.